These 9 T cell receptor beta chains share one sample of origin, sequenced in a study of T cell repertoires in cytomegalovirus infection. These receptors have no identified antigens. TCRdb processed the reads anew with MiXCR; each CDR3 protein has one entry. The sample carries roughly 120,000 distinct CDR3 sequences, 30% to 40% recorded once. The source was CD8+ T cells from cultured PBMCs, collected from culture after CMV antigen stimulation. The receptors stem from a human donor in good health (CMV status not recorded). Some clones in this sample may be carry-over from other donors' samples.

This clonotype was counted a few times. The chain combines TRBV6-6 with TRBJ1-6; D is uncertain. Trimming removed 5 bases from V and 0 bases from J, with 11 bases in between. The CDR3 has 16 residues. CDR1 is MNHNY, CDR2 SVGAGI, per germline (reference sequence). The CDR3 bases are TGTGCCAGCAGTGACCGTGAGAGCTCCTATAATTCACCCCTCCACTTT. Translated, it gives CASSDRESSYNSPLHF.

V and J are TRBV4-1 and TRBJ2-3; 7 bases line up with TRBD1. J was trimmed by 4 bases and V by 3 bases; bases with no gene match: 16. Per germline, CDR1 MGHRA and CDR2 YSYEKL. This CDR3 has 18 residues. CDR3 residues: CASSHTWDSYNPPDTQYF. CDR3 DNA sequence: TGCGCCAGCAGCCACACCTGGGACAGCTACAACCCACCAGATACGCAGTATTTT.

This clonotype was observed a few times. CDR3 coding DNA: TGTGCCAGTACCCCCCAATCGGAGAATCAGCCCCAGCATTTT. Residues: CASTPQSENQPQHF. The gene calls are TRBV19 and TRBJ1-5; D is ambiguous. The CDR3 is made up of 14 amino acids. Looked up from germline, CDR1 is LNHDA and CDR2 is SQIVND (reference sequence). V was trimmed by 7 bases and J by 4 bases, leaving 14 bases between them.

CDR3: CASSHGTSAAEQFF. The CDR3 DNA reads TGTGCCAGTAGTCACGGGACTAGCGCCGCGGAGCAGTTCTTC. The V and J genes are TRBV19 and TRBJ2-1, with 10 bases identical to TRBD2. Germline-derived CDR1 and CDR2 are LNHDA and SQIVND (reference sequence). CDR3 size: 14 residues. With V trimmed by 5 bases and J by 10 bases, 8 bases remained unmatched.

This clonotype was picked up many times. The chain is built from TRBV7-2 and TRBJ1-6, with 8 bases that match TRBD1. V was clipped by 2 bases and J by 13 bases; unmatched bases: 10. The CDR3 runs 15 residues. Germline assignment: CDR1 SGHTA and CDR2 FQGNSA. The CDR3 region has the DNA TGTGCCAGCAGCTTACCGGGACAGGCGAATAGTCCCCTCCACTTT. Protein: CASSLPGQANSPLHF.

In its sample, this clonotype was seen a few times. This chain joins TRBV4-1 and TRBJ2-1, with TRBD2 identical over 7 bases. This CDR3 is 15 amino acids long. The germline V gene encodes CDR1 MGHRA and CDR2 YSYEKL. The ends lost 5 bases at V and 9 bases at J; junction bases unmatched: 13. The CDR3 sequence: CASSYRGGSRSEQFF. The CDR3 DNA reads as TGCGCCAGCAGCTACCGCGGGGGATCCAGGAGTGAGCAGTTCTTC.

V usage is TRBV6-8 and J usage is TRBJ2-4, with a possible D match to TRBD1 (5 bases). The CDR3 contains 13 residues. Germline lookup yields CDR1 MNHGY and CDR2 SAAAGT. V was shortened by 10 bases and J by 2 bases, with 12 bases between the two germline ends. The CDR3 loop reads CATNTGSKNIQYF. CDR3 sequence (DNA): TGTGCCACCAATACAGGTTCCAAAAACATTCAGTACTTC.

The chain combines TRBV12-3 or TRBV12-4 with TRBJ2-3; a weak D match, TRBD2 (7 bases). V was trimmed by 7 bases and J by 5 bases, leaving 13 bases between them. CDR3 length: 13 amino acids. This CDR3 reads CASTRGGGDTQYF. CDR3 sequence (DNA): TGTGCCAGCACCAGGGGAGGGGGAGATACGCAGTATTTT.

The chain combines TRBV12-3 or TRBV12-4 with TRBJ2-5; D gene unclear. V shed 8 bases and J shed 2 bases, with 12 bases lying between them. This CDR3 has 13 residues. The CDR3 DNA reads as TGTGCCAGCCGCCTATTAGGGCAAGAGACCCAGTACTTC. It specifies CASRLLGQETQYF.